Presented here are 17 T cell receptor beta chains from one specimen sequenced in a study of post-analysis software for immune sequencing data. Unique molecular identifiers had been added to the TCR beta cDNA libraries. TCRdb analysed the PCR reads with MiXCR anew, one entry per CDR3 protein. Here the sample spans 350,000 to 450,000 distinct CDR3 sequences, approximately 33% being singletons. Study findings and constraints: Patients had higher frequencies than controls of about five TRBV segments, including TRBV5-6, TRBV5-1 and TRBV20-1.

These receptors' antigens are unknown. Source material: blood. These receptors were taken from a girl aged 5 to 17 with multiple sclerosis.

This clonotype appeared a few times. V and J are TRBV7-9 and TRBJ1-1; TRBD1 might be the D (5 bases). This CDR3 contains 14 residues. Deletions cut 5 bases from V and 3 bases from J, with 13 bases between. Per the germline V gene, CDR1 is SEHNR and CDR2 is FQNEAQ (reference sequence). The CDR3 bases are TGTGCCAGCAGCCGGAGAGGGGCGGACACTGAAGCTTTCTTT. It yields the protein CASSRRGADTEAFF.

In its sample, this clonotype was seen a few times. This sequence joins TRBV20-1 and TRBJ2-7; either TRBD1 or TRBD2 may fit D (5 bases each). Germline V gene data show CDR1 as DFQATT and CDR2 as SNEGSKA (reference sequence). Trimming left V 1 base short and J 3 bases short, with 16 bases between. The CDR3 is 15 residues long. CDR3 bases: TGCAGTGCTAGAGGGGGCGGCTCGGGATACTACGAGCAGTACTTC. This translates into CSARGGGSGYYEQYF.

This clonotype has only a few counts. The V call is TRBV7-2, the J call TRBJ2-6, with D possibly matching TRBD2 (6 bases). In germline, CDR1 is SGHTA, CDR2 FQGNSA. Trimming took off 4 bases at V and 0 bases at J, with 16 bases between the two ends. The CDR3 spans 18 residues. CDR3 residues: CASSSAFGGSSGANVLTF. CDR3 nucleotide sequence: TGTGCCAGCAGCTCGGCCTTCGGGGGAAGCTCTGGGGCCAACGTCCTGACTTTC.

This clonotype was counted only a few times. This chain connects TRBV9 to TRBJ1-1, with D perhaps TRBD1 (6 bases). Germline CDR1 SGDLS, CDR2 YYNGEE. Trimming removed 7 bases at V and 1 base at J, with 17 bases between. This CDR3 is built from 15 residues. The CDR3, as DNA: TGTGCCAGCGGACAGTGGGACCGCCCGAACACTGAAGCTTTCTTT. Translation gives CASGQWDRPNTEAFF.

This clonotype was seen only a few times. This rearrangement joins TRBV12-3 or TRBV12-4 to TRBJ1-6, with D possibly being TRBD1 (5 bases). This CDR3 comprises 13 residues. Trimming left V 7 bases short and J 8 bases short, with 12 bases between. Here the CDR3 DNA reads TGTGCCAGCATCGACAGCCTCTATTCACCCCTCCACTTT. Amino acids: CASIDSLYSPLHF.

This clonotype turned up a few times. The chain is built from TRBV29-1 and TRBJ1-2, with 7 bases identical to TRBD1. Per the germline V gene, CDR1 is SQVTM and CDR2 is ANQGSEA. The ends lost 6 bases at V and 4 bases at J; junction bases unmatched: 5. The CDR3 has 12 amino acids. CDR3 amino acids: CSVLTGAYGYTF. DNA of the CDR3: TGCAGCGTCCTTACAGGGGCCTATGGCTACACCTTC.

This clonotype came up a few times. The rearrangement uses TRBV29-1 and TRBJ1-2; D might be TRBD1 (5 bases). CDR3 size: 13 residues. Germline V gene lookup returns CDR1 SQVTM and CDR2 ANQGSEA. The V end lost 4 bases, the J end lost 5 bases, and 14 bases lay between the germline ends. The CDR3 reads CSVGEGLQYGYTF. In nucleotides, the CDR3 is TGCAGCGTTGGAGAGGGGTTGCAGTATGGCTACACCTTC.

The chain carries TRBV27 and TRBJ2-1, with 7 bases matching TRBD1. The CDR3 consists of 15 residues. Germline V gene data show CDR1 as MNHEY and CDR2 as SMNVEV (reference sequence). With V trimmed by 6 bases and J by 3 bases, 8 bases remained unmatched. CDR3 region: CASSSGQSYYNEQFF. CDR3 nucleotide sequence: TGTGCCAGCAGCTCGGGACAGAGCTACTACAATGAGCAGTTCTTC.

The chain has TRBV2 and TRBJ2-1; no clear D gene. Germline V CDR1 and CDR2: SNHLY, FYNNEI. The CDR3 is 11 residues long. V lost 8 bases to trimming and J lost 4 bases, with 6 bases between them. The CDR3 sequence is CASGIYNEQFF. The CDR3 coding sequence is TGTGCCAGCGGCATTTACAATGAGCAGTTCTTC. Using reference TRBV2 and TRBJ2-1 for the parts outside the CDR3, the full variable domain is EPEVTQTPSHQVTQMGQEVILRCVPISNHLYFYWYRQILGQKVEFLVSFYNNEISEKSEIFDDQFSVERPDGSNFTLKIRSTKLEDSAMYFCASGIYNEQFFGPGTRLTVL.

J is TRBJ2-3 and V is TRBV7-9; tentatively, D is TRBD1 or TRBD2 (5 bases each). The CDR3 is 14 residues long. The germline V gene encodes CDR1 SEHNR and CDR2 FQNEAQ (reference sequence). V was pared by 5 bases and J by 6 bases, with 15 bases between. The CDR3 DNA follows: TGTGCCAGCAGCCCCGGGGACCCTGGGGATACGCAGTATTTT. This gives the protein CASSPGDPGDTQYF. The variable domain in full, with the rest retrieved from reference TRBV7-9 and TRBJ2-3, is DTGVSQNPRHKITKRGQNVTFRCDPISEHNRLYWYRQTLGQGPEFLTYFQNEAQLEKSRLLSDRFSAERPKGSFSTLEIQRTEQGDSAMYLCASSPGDPGDTQYFGPGTRLTVL.

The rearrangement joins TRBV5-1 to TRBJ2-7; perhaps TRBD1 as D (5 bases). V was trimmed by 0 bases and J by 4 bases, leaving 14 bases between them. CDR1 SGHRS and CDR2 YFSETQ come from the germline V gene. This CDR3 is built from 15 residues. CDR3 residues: CASSLEAGWWYEQYF. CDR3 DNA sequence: TGCGCCAGCAGCTTGGAGGCAGGGTGGTGGTACGAGCAGTACTTC. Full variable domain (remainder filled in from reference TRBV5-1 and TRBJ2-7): KAGVTQTPRYLIKTRGQQVTLSCSPISGHRSVSWYQQTPGQGLQFLFEYFSETQRNKGNFPGRFSGRQFSNSRSEMNVSTLELGDSALYLCASSLEAGWWYEQYFGPGTRLTVT.

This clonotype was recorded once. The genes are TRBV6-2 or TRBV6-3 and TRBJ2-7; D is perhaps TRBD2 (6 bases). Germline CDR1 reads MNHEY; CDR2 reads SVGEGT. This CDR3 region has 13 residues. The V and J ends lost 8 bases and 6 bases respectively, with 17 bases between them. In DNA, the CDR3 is TGTGCCAGCCGCTCCGGAGGGACGGCCGAGCAGTACTTC. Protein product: CASRSGGTAEQYF.

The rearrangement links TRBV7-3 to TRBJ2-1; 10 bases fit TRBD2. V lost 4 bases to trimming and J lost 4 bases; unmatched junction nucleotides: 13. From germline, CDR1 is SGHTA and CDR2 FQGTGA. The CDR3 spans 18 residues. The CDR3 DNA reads TGTGCCAGCAGCTCACACCAACTAAGCGGGGGGGAGTACAATGAGCAGTTCTTC. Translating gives CASSSHQLSGGEYNEQFF.

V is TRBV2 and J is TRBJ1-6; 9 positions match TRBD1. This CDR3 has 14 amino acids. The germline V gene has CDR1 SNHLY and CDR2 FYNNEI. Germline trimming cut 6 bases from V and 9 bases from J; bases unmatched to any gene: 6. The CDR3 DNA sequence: TGTGCCAGCAGACCCGGGACAGGGAGTTCACCCCTCCACTTT. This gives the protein CASRPGTGSSPLHF.

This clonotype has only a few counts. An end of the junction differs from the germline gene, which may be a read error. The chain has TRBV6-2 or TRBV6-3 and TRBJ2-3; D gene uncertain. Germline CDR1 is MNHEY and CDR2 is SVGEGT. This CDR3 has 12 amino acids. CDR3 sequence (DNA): TGTGCCATCAGTCCCCTGACAGATACGCAGTATTTT. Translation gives CAISPLTDTQYF.

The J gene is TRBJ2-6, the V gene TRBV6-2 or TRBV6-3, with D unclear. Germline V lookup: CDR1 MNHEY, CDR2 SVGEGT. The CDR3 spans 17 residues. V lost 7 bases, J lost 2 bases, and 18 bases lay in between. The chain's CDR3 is CASMSIPDLAGANVLTF. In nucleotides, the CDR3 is TGTGCCAGCATGTCGATTCCCGACTTGGCTGGGGCCAACGTCCTGACTTTC.

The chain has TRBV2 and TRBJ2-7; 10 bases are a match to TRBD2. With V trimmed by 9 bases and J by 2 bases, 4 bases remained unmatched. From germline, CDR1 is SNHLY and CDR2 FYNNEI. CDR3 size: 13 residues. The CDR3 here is CASAGTSAYEQYF. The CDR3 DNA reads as TGTGCCAGTGCCGGGACTAGCGCCTACGAGCAGTACTTC.